This T cell receptor (beta chain) was obtained from a study of graft-versus-host responses after intestinal transplantation (dated by TCRdb to the early 2020s). For the study in its entirety: Recipients received multivisceral, liver-intestinal, or isolated intestinal transplants. Anti-thymocyte globulin induction was given to all recipients, followed by maintenance tacrolimus and steroids for approximately 3 years. A peak of at least 4% donor T cells among recipient peripheral blood mononuclear cells was the definition used for donor T cell macrochimerism. Alloreactive clones were identified by sequencing pre-transplant mixed lymphocyte reaction products and comparing them with unstimulated pre-transplant donor and recipient T cells. Rather than being sequenced by the commercial service, samples from a few later patients were sequenced in-house on an Illumina MiSeq and processed with MiXCR. After intestinal transplantation, graft-versus-host and host-versus-graft alloreactive T cell clones in the graft, circulation and bone marrow were tracked using bulk TCR-beta CDR3 sequencing. A cohort of more than 20 intestinal transplant recipients, including one retransplant, was enrolled, and a few patients lacking pretransplant specimens were excluded.

In the case of this clone: The clone's antigen remains unknown. No much larger clone exists at a distance of one base, and base qualities are not known.

General findings and caveats noted by the study authors: Early after transplant, declines in HvG clones were associated with peak levels of circulating GvH clones. High GvH to HvG T cell clonal ratios were observed in the allografts of patients with donor T cell macrochimerism. GvH clones were detected in recipient bone marrow, and some appeared earlier in ileal mucosa or blood, consistent with an intestinal mucosal origin. The conclusions were limited by the relatively low number and heterogeneity of the intestinal transplant patients.

The library was made by the immunoSEQ multiplex PCR assay. For most patients, genomic DNA was subjected to high-throughput TCR-beta CDR3 sequencing by Adaptive Biotechnologies. Per the original workflow: Adaptive's ImmunoSEQ software supplied the TCR sequencing data for 15 to 20 patients, while MiXCR and VDJtools were used to process a few other patients. CDR3 nucleotide sequences shared between donor and recipient were removed because their origin could not be assigned. To be classed as alloreactive, a clone needed at least 2-fold expansion over unstimulated cells and a minimum CFSE-low frequency of 0.002% (template counts) or 0.001% (read counts). Mappable clones were those detected in sequenced pre-transplant spleen, lymph node, or MLR CFSE-low populations of the donor or recipient. The cumulative frequency of alloreactive clones was calculated as a percentage of all sequences, weighted by copy number. Here the immuneACCESS table is served through TCRdb, limited to in-frame sequences with V and J called. Missing clones are a known gap in these copies; in checked studies unresolved V genes cover under half, and the rest lacks a known reason. That table furnishes V, J and clone size, whereas the DNA furnished D and trimming. The sample profile shows around 18,000 clones; approximately 86% of them were found once. The top ten clonotypes cover approximately 5% of the sample.

The germline V gene (reference sequence) supplies CDR1 MNHEY and CDR2 SMNVEV. V loses 5 bases at its end and J loses 4 bases; junction bases beyond the gene matches: 7. Inclusive of the bounding cysteine and phenylalanine, the CDR3 is 15 residues long. The only DNA kept is the CDR3, 45 bases in frame from the first base. Dithiothreitol, EDTA incubations and collagenase D digestion were used to isolate intraepithelial and lamina propria lymphocytes from graft specimens. Bulk TCR-beta sequencing was performed on serial intestinal graft biopsy specimens collected as late as 600 days after transplant. Source: ileum tissue, taken 17 days after transplant. This TCR was recovered from a human patient who received an intestinal transplant, so some T cells may come from the graft donor. The receptor chain draws on TRBV27 and TRBJ2-1; 8 bases in the junction line up with TRBD2. The base sequence is TGTGCCAGCAGTCTAAGCGGGAGTAGGTACAATGAGCAGTTCTTC. The encoded protein is CASSLSGSRYNEQFF.